Listed here is a single TCR beta chain. This CDR3 spans 17 amino acids. V was clipped by 4 bases and J by 2 bases; unmatched bases: 6. Germline values: CDR1 SGHTS, CDR2 YDEGEE. Per the original data handling: Quantification of nucleated cells was approximated via reference gene primer amplification. Profiled with immunoSEQ multiplex PCR; TCRdb holds only in-frame clones, not every one. That table furnishes V, J and clone size, whereas the DNA furnished D and trimming. This table has around 200,000 clones, 70% to 90% appearing once. The source of the sample is a study of blood T cell repertoires in COVID-19.

The genes are TRBV5-8 and TRBJ2-3, with 14 nucleotides matching TRBD2. The source is a woman younger than 45 who had been exposed to COVID-19. Sequencing was performed on PBMCs or T cells enriched from blood (not recorded which). CDR3 loop: CASSTGTSGGNTDTQYF. The CDR3 region has the DNA TGTGCCAGCAGCACCGGGACTAGCGGGGGCAACACAGATACGCAGTATTTT.